This TCR beta chain stems from a study of T cells in Graves' hyperthyroidism and ophthalmopathy. Across the study: Peripheral blood was taken when the disease was first diagnosed, before any treatment began.

Notes on the study in general: Ophthalmopathy and stable hyperthyroidism were separated by a 13 V-J model.

Template material for amplifying TCR beta CDR3 regions consisted of RNA transcripts. During a first-round RT-PCR of the TCR CDR3, the HTBI primer set was used. One entry per CDR3 protein, called by TCRdb with MiXCR from the multiplex PCR reads. The data hold 550,000 to 850,000 distinct CDR3 sequences, with around 20% observed a single time. Germline V gene lookup returns CDR1 LNHNV and CDR2 YYDKDF (reference sequence). This CDR3 has 13 residues. Trimming removed 11 bases from V and 1 base from J, with 14 bases in between. This clonotype showed up just a few times. What it recognizes is unknown. The hyperthyroidism patients had all been newly diagnosed, and their disease duration was under 2 months. Their ages ranged from 18 to 65 years.

The J gene is TRBJ2-5, the V gene TRBV15; D possibly uses TRBD1 or TRBD2 (5 bases each). The origin of this receptor is a woman aged 45-65 years with Graves' hyperthyroidism that later progressed to Graves' ophthalmopathy. The specimen was blood. CDR3 DNA: TGTGCCGTACGGGGCCAGCCCCAAGAGACCCAGTACTTC. Its translation: CAVRGQPQETQYF.